Each of the 16 T cell receptor beta chains below was sequenced from the same sample in a study of shared clonotypes between healthy human individuals. The assay was immunoSEQ multiplex PCR, and TCRdb's table has in-frame clones only and misses some. The sample lists 2 million to 3 million clones, roughly 93% occurring once. Sequencing input: naive CD4+ T cells from PBMCs. Specified subset: CD45RA+ positively selected. Receptor source: a man younger than 30 in good health. Some clones in this sample may be carry-over from other donors' samples.

The chain employs TRBV15 and TRBJ1-5, with D unclear. Germline V CDR1 and CDR2: LNHNV, YYDKDF (reference sequence). The CDR3 runs 17 residues. The V end lost 0 bases, the J end lost 0 bases, and 12 bases lay between the germline ends. Here the CDR3 reads CATSRDPRRSSNQPQHF. The DNA of the CDR3 is TGTGCCACCAGCAGAGATCCGAGACGAAGTAGCAATCAGCCCCAGCATTTT.

The chain uses TRBV6-1 and TRBJ2-5; possibly TRBD1 for D (5 bases). Germline CDR1 and CDR2: MNHNS and SASEGT. The CDR3 is made up of 15 amino acids. V lost 4 bases and J lost 5, with 17 bases in between. The CDR3 loop is CASSVTGLWGETQYF. CDR3 nucleotides: TGTGCCAGCAGTGTCACAGGTCTGTGGGGTGAGACCCAGTACTTC.

Turning to this clone: The same CDR3 arises from other DNA sequences in this sample as well. In DNA, the CDR3 is TGCGCCAGCAGCTTGGGCGCAGGGGCGGGCAATGAGCAGTTCTTC. It codes for CASSLGAGAGNEQFF. This chain joins TRBV5-1 and TRBJ2-1, with D perhaps TRBD1 (6 bases). Germline V gives CDR1 SGHRS, CDR2 YFSETQ. The CDR3 is 15 residues long. V was cut by 0 bases and J by 6 bases, with 13 bases left in between.

This clone was recorded only once. This chain joins TRBV27 and TRBJ2-1, with TRBD1 matching over 10 bases. After removal of 8 bases from V and 7 bases from J, the junction contained 11 bases not matched to a gene. Germline V lookup: CDR1 MNHEY, CDR2 SMNVEV (reference sequence). This CDR3 spans 15 amino acids. The DNA for the CDR3 is TGTGCCAGCGGAAAAGGGACAGGGGCCCCTAATGAGCAGTTCTTC. Translated, it gives CASGKGTGAPNEQFF.

The chain is built from TRBV11-1 and TRBJ2-5; D gene unclear. Germline CDR1 is SGHAT and CDR2 is FQDESV (reference sequence). Trimming removed 1 base from V and 3 bases from J, with 9 bases in between. The CDR3 spans 14 residues. The CDR3 DNA sequence: TGTGCCAGCAGCTTAGAGCTGGGGAAAGAGACCCAGTACTTC. This translates into CASSLELGKETQYF.

For this clone: Other DNA sequences in this specimen translate into the identical CDR3. The gene calls are TRBV9 and TRBJ2-3; no reliable D call. There are 15 residues in the CDR3. CDR1 is SGDLS and CDR2 is YYNGEE in the germline V gene. The V gene lost 0 bases and the J gene lost 0 bases, with 8 bases spanning the gap. CDR3: CASSVGPTSTDTQYF. The CDR3 DNA reads as TGTGCCAGCAGCGTAGGCCCCACTAGCACAGATACGCAGTATTTT.

CDR3 loop: CASSSLQGRTEAFF. The DNA for the CDR3 is TGTGCCAGCAGCTCCCTACAGGGGCGGACTGAAGCTTTCTTT. The chain combines TRBV11-2 with TRBJ1-1; TRBD1 matches at 7 bases. V shed 4 bases and J 5 bases; nucleotides not matched to a gene: 7. Germline V CDR1 and CDR2: SGHAT, FQNNGV. This CDR3 is built from 14 residues.

The chain couples TRBV29-1 to TRBJ1-2, with D maybe TRBD1 (5 bases). The length of the CDR3 is 12 residues. V shed 4 bases and J shed 3 bases, with 9 bases lying between them. CDR1 and CDR2 (germline): SQVTM, ANQGSEA. The CDR3 loop reads CSVGGQHYGYTF. The CDR3 DNA sequence: TGCAGCGTTGGAGGACAACACTATGGCTACACCTTC.

The J gene is TRBJ2-3, the V gene TRBV10-3, with TRBD2 identical over 10 bases. This CDR3 has 16 residues. The germline V gene encodes CDR1 ENHRY and CDR2 SYGVKD. V lost 5 bases, J lost 6 bases, and 11 bases stayed unmatched. The chain's CDR3 is CAISPRGSGRMDTQYF. CDR3 nucleotides: TGTGCCATCAGTCCCCGTGGTAGCGGGAGGATGGATACGCAGTATTTT.

V gene TRBV2 combines with J gene TRBJ1-1; D is ambiguous. The CDR3 extends over 13 amino acids. With 11 bases removed from V and 3 bases from J, the gap between germline ends came to 16 bases. CDR1 and CDR2 from the germline V gene are SNHLY and FYNNEI. The CDR3 coding sequence is TGTGCCCTCGGGCGATTTCGGGACACTGAAGCTTTCTTT. This translates into CALGRFRDTEAFF.

The gene calls are TRBV28 and TRBJ2-5, with a weak D call TRBD1 (5 bases). CDR3 size: 13 residues. The V end lost 5 bases, the J end lost 7 bases, and 14 bases lay between the germline ends. Germline CDR1 reads MDHEN; CDR2 reads SYDVKM. CDR3 residues: CASSPPGSWTQYF. In nucleotides, the CDR3 is TGTGCCAGCAGTCCGCCAGGGTCCTGGACCCAGTACTTC. The full variable domain, completed using reference TRBV28 and TRBJ2-5, is DVKVTQSSRYLVKRTGEKVFLECVQDMDHENMFWYRQDPGLGLRLIYFSYDVKMKEKGDIPEGYSVSREKKERFSLILESASTNQTSMYLCASSPPGSWTQYFGPGTRLLVL.

About this clone: The same CDR3 arises from other DNA sequences in this sample as well. The J gene is TRBJ1-2, the V gene TRBV7-3, with 8 bases that match TRBD1. The ends lost 2 bases at V and 4 bases at J; junction bases unmatched: 0. The CDR3 is made up of 13 amino acids. Germline V gives CDR1 SGHTA, CDR2 FQGTGA. CDR3 loop: CASSLGTGYGYTF. CDR3 coding DNA: TGTGCCAGCAGCTTAGGGACAGGCTATGGCTACACCTTC.

The rearrangement uses TRBV5-5 and TRBJ1-1; no firm D call. The length of the CDR3 is 14 residues. Trimming took off 3 bases at V and 1 base at J, with 10 bases between the two ends. Germline V gene data show CDR1 as SGHKS and CDR2 as YYEKEE (reference sequence). Here the CDR3 DNA reads TGTGCCAGCAGCTCCGACGGATGGAACACTGAAGCTTTCTTT. It codes for CASSSDGWNTEAFF.

CDR3 in amino acids: CASSVGLARRTGELFF. The DNA of the CDR3 is TGTGCCAGCAGCGTTGGCCTAGCGCGGCGCACCGGGGAGCTGTTTTTT. The J gene is TRBJ2-2, the V gene TRBV9; possible D gene TRBD2, 6 bases. The CDR3 is made up of 16 amino acids. V was cut by 2 bases and J by 4 bases, with 15 bases left in between. Germline V gives CDR1 SGDLS, CDR2 YYNGEE.

The chain's CDR3 is CAWRSRIQETQYF. The DNA for the CDR3 is TGTGCCTGGAGATCGCGGATACAAGAGACCCAGTACTTC. V and J are TRBV30 and TRBJ2-5; the D is unclear. This CDR3 is 13 amino acids long. The V gene's germline CDR1 is GTSNPN and CDR2 SVGIG (reference sequence). The ends were cut back, 3 bases at V and 2 bases at J, with 10 bases in the middle.

J is TRBJ1-5 and V is TRBV7-2, with no clear D. The germline V and J ends were trimmed by 2 bases and 9 bases, with 11 bases remaining between them. The CDR3 has 13 amino acids. CDR1 and CDR2 from the germline V gene are SGHTA and FQGNSA. The CDR3 DNA reads as TGTGCCAGCAGCTTAAGCCCAGTCCTGCCCCAGCATTTT. Translating it yields CASSLSPVLPQHF. Drawing the rest from reference TRBV7-2 and TRBJ1-5, the complete variable domain is GAGVSQSPSNKVTEKGKDVELRCDPISGHTALYWYRQSLGQGLEFLIYFQGNSAPDKSGLPSDRFSAERTGGSVSTLTIQRTQQEDSAVYLCASSLSPVLPQHFGDGTRLSIL.